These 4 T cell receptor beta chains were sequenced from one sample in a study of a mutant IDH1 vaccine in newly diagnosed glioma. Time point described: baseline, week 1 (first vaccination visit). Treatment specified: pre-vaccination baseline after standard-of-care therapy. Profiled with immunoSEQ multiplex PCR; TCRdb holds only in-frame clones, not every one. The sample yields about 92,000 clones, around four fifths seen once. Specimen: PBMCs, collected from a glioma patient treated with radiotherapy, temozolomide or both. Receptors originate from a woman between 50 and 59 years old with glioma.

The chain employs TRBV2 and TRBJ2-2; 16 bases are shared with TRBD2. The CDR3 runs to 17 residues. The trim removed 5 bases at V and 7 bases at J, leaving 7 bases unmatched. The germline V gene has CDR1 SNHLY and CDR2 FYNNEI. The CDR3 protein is CASSWGLAGGPDGELFF. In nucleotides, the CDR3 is TGTGCCAGCAGTTGGGGACTAGCGGGGGGGCCCGACGGGGAGCTGTTTTTT.

DNA for the CDR3: TGTGCCAGCAGCTTAGAACGGTCCTACGAGCAGTACTTC. Its protein product is CASSLERSYEQYF. The chain recombines TRBV7-2 with TRBJ2-7; no definite D call. From germline, CDR1 is SGHTA and CDR2 FQGNSA. CDR3 length: 13 residues. V lost 1 base and J lost 1, with 5 bases in between.

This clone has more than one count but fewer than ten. CDR3 in amino acids: CASSPAGYMNTEAFF. In DNA form, the CDR3 reads TGTGCCAGCTCACCGGCTGGTTACATGAACACTGAAGCTTTCTTT. The chain carries TRBV18 and TRBJ1-1; D remains ambiguous. Germline CDR1 reads KGHSH; CDR2 reads LQKENI. This CDR3 is built from 15 residues. The V gene lost 3 bases and the J gene lost 0 bases, with 11 bases spanning the gap.

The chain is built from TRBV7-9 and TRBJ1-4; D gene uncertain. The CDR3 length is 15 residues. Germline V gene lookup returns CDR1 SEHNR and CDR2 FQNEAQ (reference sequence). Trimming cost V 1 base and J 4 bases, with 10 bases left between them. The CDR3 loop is CASSLGLLLNEKLFF. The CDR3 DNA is TGTGCCAGCAGCTTAGGGCTTTTACTTAATGAAAAACTGTTTTTT.